The sequence of this TCR beta chain was determined in a study of blood T cell repertoires in COVID-19. Background on the study: Collection of acute and convalescent COVID-19 samples took place in the United States, Italy and Spain. Sources were T cells, B-cell-depleted T cells, or PBMCs; the material itself was cDNA or gDNA.

The V gene's germline CDR1 is MNHNY and CDR2 SVGAGI (reference sequence). The V and J ends lost 2 bases and 4 bases respectively, with 17 bases between them. The CDR3 has 16 residues. This clone was counted a single time. As originally analysed: Using reference gene primer amplification, nucleated cell counts were estimated. Produced via immunoSEQ multiplex PCR; TCRdb's table is partial and in-frame only. V and J calls and clone size come straight from that table; D and trimming were deduced from the DNA. The sample yields hundreds of thousands of clones, 89% seen once. The TCR originated in a man in his sixties who had recovered from COVID-19. The chain has TRBV6-6 and TRBJ1-2, with TRBD1 as a possible D gene (6 bases). The sample taken for sequencing was peripheral blood. The CDR3 loop reads CASSYPRDIGSYGYTF. The CDR3 nucleotides read TGTGCCAGCAGTTACCCCAGGGACATTGGCAGCTATGGCTACACCTTC.